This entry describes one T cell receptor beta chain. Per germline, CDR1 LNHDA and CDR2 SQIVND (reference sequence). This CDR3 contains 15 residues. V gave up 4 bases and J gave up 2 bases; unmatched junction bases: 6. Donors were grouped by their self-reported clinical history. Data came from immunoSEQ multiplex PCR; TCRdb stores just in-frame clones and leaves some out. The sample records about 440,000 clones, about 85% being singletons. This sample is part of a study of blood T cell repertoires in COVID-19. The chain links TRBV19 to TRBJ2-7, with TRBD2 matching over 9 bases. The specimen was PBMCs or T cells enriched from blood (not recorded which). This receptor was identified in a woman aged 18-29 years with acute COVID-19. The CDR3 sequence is CASSTLAGKAYEQYF. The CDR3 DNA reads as TGTGCCAGTAGTACGCTAGCGGGAAAAGCCTACGAGCAGTACTTC.